This T cell receptor (beta chain) was identified in a study of neurological immune-mediated disorders. This clonotype has a count of ten or more. Its antigen is unknown. Each CDR3 protein is one row after TCRdb ran MiXCR on the 5' RACE reads. The sample consists of 60,000 to 80,000 distinct CDR3 sequences, approximately 4.6% of them appearing once. The CDR3 covers 12 residues. Germline CDR1 is DFQATT and CDR2 is SNEGSKA (reference sequence). V shed 6 bases and J shed 6 bases, with 12 bases lying between them. Findings and caveats of the study: On phylogenetic grouping, the repertoires of 18 of 34 multiple sclerosis patients fell within one related-CDR3 cluster, constituting a possible signature. The greatest TCR clonal expansion occurred in HTLV-1-associated myelopathy and the least in multiple sclerosis, which fell below healthy controls.

For the unsorted libraries, 2 million PBMCs stored at -80 C served as input. The V gene is TRBV20-1, the J gene TRBJ2-1; D is perhaps TRBD1 (6 bases). The sequence came from a woman between 50 and 59 years old with multiple sclerosis. Sequencing was carried out using PBMCs. The CDR3 sequence: CSAGTRINEQFF. CDR3 bases: TGCAGTGCCGGGACACGAATCAATGAGCAGTTCTTC.